This T cell receptor beta chain emerged from a study of T-cell memory formation after mild COVID-19. Study context: Clusters of TCRs were largely donor specific.

A single record per CDR3 protein comes from TCRdb applying MiXCR to the 5' RACE reads. Among approximately 430,000 distinct CDR3 sequences listed, 20% to 25% were seen once. This clonotype was recorded a few times. CDR3 length: 16 residues. V and J are TRBV21-1 and TRBJ1-1. TRBV21-1 is shown as a pseudogene. The clonotype was recovered from an adult woman who had mild COVID-19 (a few samples of this study predate the infection). Cell type and time point are not known. Source material: PBMCs or a T cell subset sorted from them (not recorded which). The chain's CDR3 is CASSRGAVWSLPEAFF. The CDR3 nucleotides read TGTGCCAGCAGCCGGGGAGCAGTTTGGTCCCTCCCTGAAGCTTTCTTT.